The 22 T cell receptor beta chains listed next were all sequenced from one sample in a study of cytomegalovirus exposure and HLA in healthy donors. Primers included in the PCR were 60 Vbeta and 13 Jbeta primers. Sequenced by immunoSEQ multiplex PCR; TCRdb stores in-frame clones only, minus some. The data contain fewer than 150,000 clones, 70% to 75% of them seen just once; the ten biggest clones take up around 3.2%. Sequencing was done on a sample of PBMCs. Source of these receptors: a man aged 25-45 years in good health and CMV-seronegative.

This clone came up once. This chain links TRBV18 with TRBJ2-7, with D possibly TRBD2 on 6 matching bases. This CDR3 spans 14 amino acids. V gave up 3 bases and J gave up 3 bases, with 12 bases separating them. In germline, CDR1 is KGHSH, CDR2 LQKENI. The CDR3 DNA follows: TGTGCCAGCTCACCGGGGGGTTGGGTCTACGAGCAGTACTTC. This translates into CASSPGGWVYEQYF. Supplemented by reference TRBV18 and TRBJ2-7, the full variable domain reads NAGVMQNPRHLVRRRGQEARLRCSPMKGHSHVYWYRQLPEEGLKFMVYLQKENIIDESGMPKERFSAEFPKEGPSILRIQQVVRGDSAAYFCASSPGGWVYEQYFGPGTRLTVT.

CDR3 sequence: CASSFGTSAVYEQYF. The CDR3 DNA follows: TGTGCCAGCAGTTTCGGTACCAGCGCGGTCTACGAGCAGTACTTC. The rearrangement uses TRBV28 and TRBJ2-7; D not resolved. V gave up 3 bases and J gave up 3 bases, with 15 bases separating them. CDR1 and CDR2 from the germline V gene are MDHEN and SYDVKM. The CDR3 has 15 amino acids. Supplemented by reference TRBV28 and TRBJ2-7, the full variable domain reads DVKVTQSSRYLVKRTGEKVFLECVQDMDHENMFWYRQDPGLGLRLIYFSYDVKMKEKGDIPEGYSVSREKKERFSLILESASTNQTSMYLCASSFGTSAVYEQYFGPGTRLTVT.

The chain recombines TRBV30 with TRBJ2-7; D perhaps matches TRBD2 (5 bases). The CDR3 loop spans 14 amino acids. V was shortened by 5 bases and J by 0 bases, with 14 bases between the two germline ends. Germline assignment: CDR1 GTSNPN and CDR2 SVGIG (reference sequence). CDR3 protein: CAWAELLDSYEQYF. The CDR3 region has the DNA TGTGCCTGGGCAGAACTACTAGACTCCTACGAGCAGTACTTC.

Concerning this clone itself: In the same sample, other DNA sequences code for this CDR3. V and J are TRBV6-5 and TRBJ2-3, with D possibly matching TRBD2 (6 bases). V lost 4 bases and J lost 5, with 13 bases in between. This CDR3 region has 14 residues. Per the germline V gene, CDR1 is MNHEY and CDR2 is SVGAGI. Here the CDR3 DNA reads TGTGCCAGCAGTTTGGGGGGAGCGGGAGATACGCAGTATTTT. Its protein is CASSLGGAGDTQYF.

This clone showed up just once. V and J are TRBV6-6 and TRBJ1-5; D is unresolved. The CDR3 has 12 residues. Germline CDR1 reads MNHNY; CDR2 reads SVGAGI (reference sequence). Trimming took 0 bases from V and 8 from J, leaving 5 bases between them. The DNA for the CDR3 is TGTGCCAGCAGTTACTCCCTAGAGCCCCAGCATTTT. This sequence encodes CASSYSLEPQHF.

This clone appeared once. The chain couples TRBV10-2 to TRBJ2-2; D unresolved. The CDR3 is 13 residues long. The ends were cut back, 2 bases at V and 7 bases at J, with 8 bases in the middle. Germline V CDR1 and CDR2: WSHSY, SAAADI. The CDR3: CASSENLVGELFF. In nucleotides, the CDR3 is TGCGCCAGCAGTGAGAACTTGGTCGGGGAGCTGTTTTTT.

This chain joins TRBV11-3 and TRBJ2-7; tentative D call: TRBD1 (6 bases). CDR3 length equals 13 residues. Deletions cut 3 bases from V and 5 bases from J, with 11 bases between. Germline lookup yields CDR1 SGHNT and CDR2 YENEEA. The CDR3 nucleotides are TGTGCCAGCAGCTTTGGGGGCGACGACGAGCAGTACTTC. Translation gives CASSFGGDDEQYF.

Remarks on this clone: This likely came from a read error, as a far larger clone is one base away. The chain has TRBV6-6 and TRBJ2-3; maybe TRBD1 (5 bases). The CDR3 extends over 13 amino acids. Trimming left V 5 bases short and J 2 bases short, with 8 bases between. Germline V gene lookup returns CDR1 MNHNY and CDR2 SVGAGI (reference sequence). This CDR3 is CASSPRDTDTQYF. In DNA, the CDR3 is TGTGCCAGCAGTCCCAGGGACACAGATACGCAGTATTTT.

The rearrangement uses TRBV6-5 and TRBJ1-3, with D perhaps TRBD1 (5 bases). The CDR3 contains 15 residues. Germline V gives CDR1 MNHEY, CDR2 SVGAGI. The V gene lost 4 bases and the J gene lost 0 bases, with 10 bases spanning the gap. CDR3 in amino acids: CASSSQGRSGNTIYF. The DNA for the CDR3 is TGTGCCAGCAGTTCCCAGGGCCGCTCTGGAAACACCATATATTTT.

V usage is TRBV7-2 and J usage is TRBJ2-7; a weak D match, TRBD1 (5 bases). The CDR3 extends over 14 amino acids. The germline CDR1 and CDR2 sequences are SGHTA and FQGNSA. The V gene lost 0 bases and the J gene lost 4 bases, with 10 bases spanning the gap. CDR3 in amino acids: CASSLAQELYEQYF. In DNA form, the CDR3 reads TGTGCCAGCAGCTTAGCACAGGAGCTATACGAGCAGTACTTC.

This rearrangement joins TRBV5-6 to TRBJ1-4, with D possibly matching TRBD1 (6 bases). The V end was cut by 4 bases, the J end by 6 bases, with 19 bases between. The CDR3 is 16 amino acids. From germline, CDR1 is SGHDT and CDR2 YYEEEE. CDR3 bases: TGTGCCAGCAGCCCCGGGTCCAGGGGTGAAGATGAAAAACTGTTTTTT. It is translated as CASSPGSRGEDEKLFF.

The chain uses TRBV6-1 and TRBJ2-7, with D maybe TRBD2 (6 bases). Germline assignment: CDR1 MNHNS and CDR2 SASEGT. The V end lost 7 bases, the J end lost 0 bases, and 13 bases lay between the germline ends. The CDR3 is 14 amino acids. CDR3 loop: CASKWEESSYEQYF. CDR3 in DNA: TGTGCCAGCAAGTGGGAGGAGAGCTCCTACGAGCAGTACTTC.

The V gene is TRBV29-1, the J gene TRBJ1-2; the D gene is possibly TRBD1 (5 bases). This CDR3 contains 12 residues. V was clipped by 6 bases and J by 2 bases, with 10 bases between them. CDR1 and CDR2 from the germline V gene are SQVTM and ANQGSEA. The CDR3 DNA sequence: TGCAGCGTGTGGGGGGAAAACTATGGCTACACCTTC. Its protein product is CSVWGENYGYTF.

The rearrangement joins TRBV30 to TRBJ1-6; D perhaps matches TRBD1 (5 bases). Trimming removed 0 bases at V and 10 bases at J, with 16 bases between. This CDR3 has 15 amino acids. Germline V gene data show CDR1 as GTSNPN and CDR2 as SVGIG (reference sequence). CDR3 in amino acids: CAWSVTARAVSPLHF. For the CDR3, the DNA is TGTGCCTGGAGTGTAACGGCCAGGGCCGTCTCACCCCTCCACTTT.

V is TRBV27 and J is TRBJ2-5; D is perhaps TRBD1 (6 bases). CDR1 and CDR2 from the germline V gene are MNHEY and SMNVEV (reference sequence). Trimming pared 11 bases from V and 7 bases from J, leaving 8 bases between. CDR3 size: 9 residues. CDR3 protein: CALRGTQYF. The CDR3 coding sequence is TGTGCCCTCAGGGGGACCCAGTACTTC.

This clone was observed a handful of times. CDR3 loop: CASSEDRHQPQHF. Written as DNA, the CDR3 is TGTGCCAGCAGTGAAGACAGACATCAGCCCCAGCATTTT. This chain connects TRBV6-4 to TRBJ1-5, with a tentative D call TRBD1 (5 bases). Trimming pared 3 bases from V and 5 bases from J, leaving 8 bases between. The CDR3 has 13 residues. The germline CDR1 and CDR2 sequences are MRHNA and SNTAGT.

The gene calls are TRBV28 and TRBJ2-3, with 9 bases lining up with TRBD1. This CDR3 comprises 15 residues. V trimming: 5 bases; J trimming: 4 bases; junction bases outside the gene matches: 7. Germline V gene data show CDR1 as MDHEN and CDR2 as SYDVKM. CDR3 loop: CASSPRTGDSDTQYF. The DNA of the CDR3 is TGTGCCAGCAGTCCCCGGACAGGGGACTCAGATACGCAGTATTTT.

The chain uses TRBV30 and TRBJ1-4; 8 nucleotides align to TRBD1. This CDR3 region has 12 residues. V lost 8 bases and J lost 8; bases outside the gene matches: 7. Germline V gives CDR1 GTSNPN, CDR2 SVGIG (reference sequence). CDR3 DNA: TGTGCCCTCGCGGACAGGGACGAAAAACTGTTTTTT. Amino acids: CALADRDEKLFF.

This chain uses TRBV5-1 with TRBJ1-2; D is undetermined. Germline values: CDR1 SGHRS, CDR2 YFSETQ. The CDR3 consists of 13 residues. The ends were cut back, 3 bases at V and 3 bases at J, with 9 bases in the middle. The DNA of the CDR3 is TGCGCCAGCAGCTCGGCGGTAGACTATGGCTACACCTTC. Amino acid sequence: CASSSAVDYGYTF.

The J gene is TRBJ1-4, the V gene TRBV5-1, with TRBD1 identical over 9 bases. The CDR3 covers 15 residues. Germline V CDR1 and CDR2: SGHRS, YFSETQ. Losses at the gene ends were 0 bases for V and 7 bases for J; bases not matched to a gene: 4. In nucleotides, the CDR3 is TGCGCCAGCAGCTTGGGGACAGGGGAGGCTGAAAAACTGTTTTTT. It yields the protein CASSLGTGEAEKLFF.

This clone was observed a handful of times. V is TRBV19 and J is TRBJ1-5, with D hard to call. The germline CDR1 and CDR2 sequences are LNHDA and SQIVND (reference sequence). Trimming pared 0 bases from V and 4 bases from J, leaving 7 bases between. The CDR3 loop spans 14 amino acids. The CDR3 nucleotides read TGTGCCAGTAGTATAGATCCTTTAAATCAGCCCCAGCATTTT. Translating gives CASSIDPLNQPQHF. Full variable domain (remainder filled in from reference TRBV19 and TRBJ1-5): DGGITQSPKYLFRKEGQNVTLSCEQNLNHDAMYWYRQDPGQGLRLIYYSQIVNDFQKGDIAEGYSVSREKKESFPLTVTSAQKNPTAFYLCASSIDPLNQPQHFGDGTRLSIL.

The chain couples TRBV7-9 to TRBJ2-7; D possibly corresponds to TRBD2 (5 bases). CDR3 length: 13 amino acids. The germline gives CDR1 SEHNR, CDR2 FQNEAQ (reference sequence). Between the trimmed V and J ends, which lost 8 bases and 2 bases, there was a span of 13 bases. The CDR3 region has the DNA TGTGCCAGCGGAGGAGGTGGGCCCTACGAGCAGTACTTC. It yields the protein CASGGGGPYEQYF.